This entry is about one T cell receptor beta chain. This sample stems from a study of CD8 T cells in Susac syndrome. Reverse transcription used about 0.45 to 1 ug RNA and random hexamers. Amplification of TCR beta CDR3 by immunoSEQ multiplex PCR spanned 54 Vbeta and 13 Jbeta. MiXCR, applied by TCRdb to the immunoSEQ multiplex PCR reads, yields one record per CDR3 protein. The repertoire consists of some 80,000 distinct CDR3 sequences, with around 94% occurring once and the leading ten covering approximately 0.26%. The sequenced target, TCR beta, came from blood CD8+ and CD4+ T cells. Healthy donors matched for age and sex were used as controls. TEMRA cells were FACS-enriched and CD8+ and CD4+ T cells negatively isolated. The sequencing sample was made of CD8+ T cells from PBMCs. The sequence was collected from a human donor in good health.

The CDR3 protein is CASSVATSEFTDTQYF. For the CDR3, the DNA is TGTGCCAGCAGCGTAGCTACTAGCGAGTTCACAGATACGCAGTATTTT. J is TRBJ2-3 and V is TRBV9, with 7 nucleotides matching TRBD2. V shed 0 bases, J shed 2 bases, and the junction held 6 bases outside the gene matches. Germline CDR1 reads SGDLS; CDR2 reads YYNGEE. CDR3 length equals 16 residues.